This T cell receptor (beta chain) was observed in a study of T cells in Graves' hyperthyroidism and ophthalmopathy. The study, taken as a whole, reports: Before onset, ophthalmopathy was predicted by the model a median around 6 months earlier.

Amplification of TCR beta CDR3 regions was performed using RNA transcripts as template. An initial round of RT-PCR targeting the TCR CDR3 relied on the HTBI primer set. TCRdb independently ran MiXCR on the multiplex PCR reads; one entry per CDR3 protein. Counted here are some 500,000 distinct CDR3 sequences, roughly 14% occurring once; the ten biggest clones make up less than 20%. The CDR3 spans 12 residues. CDR1 is MNHNS, CDR2 SASEGT, per germline. With 3 bases removed from V and 4 bases from J, the gap between germline ends came to 7 bases. Note on this clonotype: Its cognate antigen is unknown.

The sequenced sample was blood. The source is a woman between 18 and 29 years old with Graves' hyperthyroidism. The V and J genes are TRBV6-1 and TRBJ2-7, with D possibly called TRBD1 or TRBD2 (5 bases each). The CDR3 DNA is TGTGCCAGCAGTGAGAGGGGTTACGAGCAGTACGTC. Encoded protein: CASSERGYEQYV.